Following are 15 T cell receptor beta chains from one sample sequenced in a study of cytomegalovirus exposure and HLA in healthy donors. PCR employed 60 Vbeta and 13 Jbeta primers. Profiling relied on immunoSEQ multiplex PCR, and the TCRdb table lists in-frame clones only, not all of them. Recorded for this sample: about 170,000 clones. Sequenced material: PBMCs. These receptors were taken from a woman aged 18-29 years in good health and CMV-seropositive.

This chain links TRBV14 with TRBJ1-2; a possible D gene is TRBD1 (6 bases). V gave up 6 bases and J gave up 2 bases, with 16 bases separating them. Germline assignment: CDR1 SGHDN and CDR2 FVKESK. This CDR3 contains 15 residues. CDR3 coding DNA: TGTGCCAGCAGTAAAGACAGGATCGGGAACTATGGCTACACCTTC. The encoded protein is CASSKDRIGNYGYTF.

The gene calls are TRBV10-1 and TRBJ1-1, with 9 nucleotides matching TRBD1. The length of the CDR3 is 12 residues. The V gene end was trimmed by 8 bases and the J gene end by 4 bases; junction bases not matched to a gene: 2. Germline loops: CDR1 WNHNN, CDR2 SYGVQD (reference sequence). This chain's CDR3 is CASGQGLTEAFF. The CDR3 DNA is TGCGCCAGCGGACAGGGGCTCACTGAAGCTTTCTTT.

This sequence joins TRBV5-1 and TRBJ2-3; D may be TRBD2 (6 bases). Germline CDR1 and CDR2: SGHRS and YFSETQ. The CDR3 totals 15 residues. V lost 3 bases to trimming and J lost 0 bases, with 11 bases between them. CDR3 loop: CASSSGGMSTDTQYF. As DNA, the CDR3 is TGCGCCAGCAGCTCAGGCGGGATGAGCACAGATACGCAGTATTTT.

The rearrangement links TRBV5-1 to TRBJ1-2; 7 bases align to TRBD1. CDR3 length: 11 amino acids. CDR1 SGHRS and CDR2 YFSETQ come from the germline V gene. V dropped 3 bases and J dropped 8; count of bases not matched to a gene: 1. The DNA for the CDR3 is TGCGCCAGCAGCTGGGGACAGGGCTACACCTTC. It codes for CASSWGQGYTF.

CDR3 sequence: CASSPPRGGQETQYF. The CDR3 nucleotides are TGTGCCAGCTCACCACCGAGGGGAGGCCAAGAGACCCAGTACTTC. V gene TRBV18 combines with J gene TRBJ2-5, with D maybe TRBD2 (6 bases). Germline values: CDR1 KGHSH, CDR2 LQKENI. The CDR3 is 15 amino acids. The V and J ends lost 0 bases and 1 base respectively, with 9 bases between them.

The rearrangement uses TRBV9 and TRBJ1-1, with TRBD1 identical over 7 bases. There are 13 residues in the CDR3. Germline V lookup: CDR1 SGDLS, CDR2 YYNGEE. Losses at the gene ends were 5 bases for V and 6 bases for J; bases not matched to a gene: 7. The DNA for the CDR3 is TGTGCCAGCAGTGCAGGGGGTTTAGCTGAAGCTTTCTTT. This codes for CASSAGGLAEAFF.

The V and J genes are TRBV5-1 and TRBJ2-5; D is perhaps TRBD1 (6 bases). There are 14 residues in the CDR3. Trimming removed 2 bases from V and 2 bases from J, with 10 bases in between. CDR1 and CDR2 from the germline V gene are SGHRS and YFSETQ. CDR3: CASSLQGSQETQYF. CDR3 sequence (DNA): TGCGCCAGCAGCTTACAGGGTTCTCAAGAGACCCAGTACTTC.

The rearrangement links TRBV4-1 to TRBJ1-2; D is unresolved. This CDR3 is 16 amino acids long. Germline-derived CDR1 and CDR2 are MGHRA and YSYEKL. The V end lost 1 base, the J end lost 1 base, and 13 bases lay between the germline ends. The CDR3 loop is CASSQVGSGDNYGYTF. The CDR3 coding sequence is TGCGCCAGCAGCCAAGTAGGTTCGGGAGATAACTATGGCTACACCTTC.

The V gene is TRBV6-4, the J gene TRBJ1-1; the D gene is possibly TRBD1 (5 bases). The V gene lost 8 bases and the J gene lost 4 bases, with 14 bases spanning the gap. The CDR3 totals 13 residues. Germline V lookup: CDR1 MRHNA, CDR2 SNTAGT. The CDR3 is CASFRAGGTEAFF. CDR3 bases: TGTGCCAGCTTTAGAGCCGGGGGCACTGAAGCTTTCTTT.

This chain connects TRBV29-1 to TRBJ1-2; 7 positions match TRBD1. The junction had 8 bases not matched to a gene; V was cut back by 8 bases and J by 5 bases. From germline, CDR1 is SQVTM and CDR2 ANQGSEA. This CDR3 region has 12 residues. The CDR3 bases are TGCAGCACCTGGACAGGAACTTATGGCTACACCTTC. Translating gives CSTWTGTYGYTF.

The V call is TRBV6-5, the J call TRBJ1-6; tentative D call: TRBD1 (6 bases). V was clipped by 5 bases and J by 5 bases, with 10 bases between them. CDR3 size: 14 residues. Germline V gives CDR1 MNHEY, CDR2 SVGAGI. DNA for the CDR3: TGTGCCAGCAGTCCCGGGACACATAATTCACCCCTCCACTTT. Amino acids: CASSPGTHNSPLHF.

The V gene is TRBV2, the J gene TRBJ2-1; D is ambiguous. CDR3 length: 11 residues. The germline V gene has CDR1 SNHLY and CDR2 FYNNEI. The V end lost 8 bases, the J end lost 10 bases, and 12 bases lay between the germline ends. This CDR3 is CASALASEQFF. The CDR3 coding sequence is TGTGCCAGCGCTTTAGCAAGCGAGCAGTTCTTC.

About this clone: Other DNA sequences in this specimen translate into the identical CDR3. The chain employs TRBV12-5 and TRBJ2-7; 9 bases fit TRBD1. Unmatched junction bases numbered 8, after V lost 1 base and J lost 7 bases. This CDR3 is built from 15 residues. The germline CDR1 and CDR2 sequences are LGHNT and FRNRAP. The CDR3 DNA reads as TGTGCTAGTGGTTTGGGGGGACAGGGTAGCGGAGAGCAGTACTTC. Protein: CASGLGGQGSGEQYF.

V and J are TRBV7-9 and TRBJ2-3; the D gene is possibly TRBD1 (5 bases). The CDR3 runs 16 residues. Per germline, CDR1 SEHNR and CDR2 FQNEAQ (reference sequence). V dropped 5 bases and J dropped 3 bases, with 18 bases sitting between them. The chain's CDR3 is CASSHNNPTVTDTQYF. Here the CDR3 DNA reads TGTGCCAGCAGCCACAATAACCCGACAGTGACAGATACGCAGTATTTT.

This chain connects TRBV7-9 to TRBJ2-3; 11 bases line up with TRBD2. CDR1 and CDR2 (germline): SEHNR, FQNEAQ (reference sequence). Trimming cost V 8 bases and J 1 base; bases outside gene matches: 11. The CDR3 is 17 amino acids. CDR3 bases: TGTGCCAGCTTTAGAATAGCGGGGGGGCTGGGCACAGATACGCAGTATTTT. Translated: CASFRIAGGLGTDTQYF. The entire variable domain, with the rest obtained from reference TRBV7-9 and TRBJ2-3, is as follows: DTGVSQNPRHKITKRGQNVTFRCDPISEHNRLYWYRQTLGQGPEFLTYFQNEAQLEKSRLLSDRFSAERPKGSFSTLEIQRTEQGDSAMYLCASFRIAGGLGTDTQYFGPGTRLTVL.